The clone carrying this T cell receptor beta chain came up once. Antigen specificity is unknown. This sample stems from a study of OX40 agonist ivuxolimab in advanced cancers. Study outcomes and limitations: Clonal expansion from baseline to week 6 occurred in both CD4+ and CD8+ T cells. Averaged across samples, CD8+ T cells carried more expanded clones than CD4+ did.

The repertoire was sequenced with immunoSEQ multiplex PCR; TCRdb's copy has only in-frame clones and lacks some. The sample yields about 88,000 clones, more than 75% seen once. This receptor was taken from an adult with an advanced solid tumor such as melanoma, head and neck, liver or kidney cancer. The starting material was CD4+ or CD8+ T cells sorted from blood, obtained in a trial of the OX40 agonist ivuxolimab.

This CDR3 is CASSFTRGKTYEQYF. CDR3 nucleotide sequence: TGTGCCAGCAGCTTCACCCGGGGGAAGACCTACGAGCAGTACTTC. This rearrangement joins TRBV7-2 to TRBJ2-5; D might be TRBD2 (6 bases). The DNA end is more similar to TRBJ2-7, so the J call may be wrong. Germline loops: CDR1 SGHTA, CDR2 FQGNSA. The CDR3 is 15 amino acids.